This entry lists 14 T cell receptor beta chains sequenced from one sample in a study of OX40 agonist ivuxolimab in advanced cancers. Libraries were prepared by immunoSEQ multiplex PCR; TCRdb keeps only in-frame clonotypes and omits some of them. This table has roughly 28,000 clones, more than 75% appearing once. This specimen was CD4+ or CD8+ T cells sorted from blood, taken in a trial of the OX40 agonist ivuxolimab. These receptor sequences come from an adult with an advanced solid tumor such as melanoma, head and neck, liver or kidney cancer.

The chain carries TRBV2 and TRBJ2-1; D not certain. CDR1 is SNHLY, CDR2 FYNNEI, per germline. V gave up 7 bases and J gave up 0 bases, with 13 bases separating them. CDR3 length: 15 amino acids. The CDR3 is CASKYLESSYNEQFF. The CDR3 region has the DNA TGTGCCAGCAAGTACCTCGAGAGCTCCTACAATGAGCAGTTCTTC.

This chain connects TRBV28 to TRBJ2-1, with 12 bases that match TRBD2. This CDR3 region has 16 residues. Trimming cost V 7 bases and J 5 bases; bases outside gene matches: 9. CDR1 and CDR2 (germline): MDHEN, SYDVKM. Here the CDR3 reads CASTQPGLAGNNEQFF. Here the CDR3 DNA reads TGTGCCAGCACTCAACCCGGACTAGCGGGGAACAATGAGCAGTTCTTC.

This clone has just a few counts. The V gene is TRBV11-2, the J gene TRBJ1-1; D may be TRBD1 (5 bases). Germline loops: CDR1 SGHAT, CDR2 FQNNGV. The CDR3 consists of 13 residues. Trimming left V 3 bases short and J 5 bases short, with 10 bases between. The CDR3 DNA reads as TGTGCCAGCAGCTTCTCAGGGAGGACTGAAGCTTTCTTT. Translated: CASSFSGRTEAFF. The full variable domain, rest sourced from reference TRBV11-2 and TRBJ1-1, is EAGVAQSPRYKIIEKRQSVAFWCNPISGHATLYWYQQILGQGPKLLIQFQNNGVVDDSQLPKDRFSAERLKGVDSTLKIQPAKLEDSAVYLCASSFSGRTEAFFGQGTRLTVV.

This clone was seen only a few times. The CDR3 nucleotides read TGTGCCAGCAGTGGAGACAGGGGTTACGAGCAGTACTTC. It yields the protein CASSGDRGYEQYF. The V call is TRBV6-1, the J call TRBJ2-7; TRBD1 aligns across 8 bases. CDR3 length: 13 amino acids. From germline, CDR1 is MNHNS and CDR2 SASEGT. Unmatched junction bases numbered 3, after V lost 4 bases and J lost 4 bases.

The chain is built from TRBV27 and TRBJ2-3, with D possibly TRBD2 on 6 matching bases. Trimming pared 5 bases from V and 4 bases from J, leaving 19 bases between. This CDR3 contains 16 residues. Germline values: CDR1 MNHEY, CDR2 SMNVEV (reference sequence). As DNA, the CDR3 is TGTGCCAGCAGTCTTTTGAGTGCGGGGTTTGCAGATACGCAGTATTTT. Amino acid sequence: CASSLLSAGFADTQYF.

This sequence joins TRBV4-3 and TRBJ2-7; maybe TRBD1 (6 bases). The CDR3 spans 14 residues. V was clipped by 1 base and J by 5 bases, with 12 bases between them. Germline CDR1 reads LGHNA; CDR2 reads YSLEER. The CDR3 sequence: CASSQVPQGDEQYF. DNA of the CDR3: TGCGCCAGCAGCCAAGTACCACAGGGCGACGAGCAGTACTTC.

The chain is built from TRBV27 and TRBJ1-5; tentatively, D is TRBD1 (5 bases). Germline V lookup: CDR1 MNHEY, CDR2 SMNVEV (reference sequence). V was pared by 0 bases and J by 7 bases, with 7 bases between. CDR3 length: 13 amino acids. The CDR3, as DNA: TGTGCCAGCAGTTTATCGAAGGGGCAGCCCCAGCATTTT. It specifies CASSLSKGQPQHF.

This chain links TRBV6-1 with TRBJ2-3, with D possibly matching TRBD2 (5 bases). The CDR3 contains 12 residues. V was shortened by 7 bases and J by 4 bases, with 9 bases between the two germline ends. Germline-derived CDR1 and CDR2 are MNHNS and SASEGT. The CDR3 coding sequence is TGTGCCAGCATCGGAGGCGCAGATACGCAGTATTTT. It codes for CASIGGADTQYF.

CDR3 sequence: CASSYSVGNQPQHF. CDR3 DNA: TGTGCCAGCAGTTACTCTGTAGGCAATCAGCCCCAGCATTTT. The chain uses TRBV6-7 and TRBJ1-5; no reliable D call. TRBV6-7 is known as an ORF, though its function is uncertain. This CDR3 is built from 14 residues. The V end was cut by 0 bases, the J end by 2 bases, with 5 bases between.

The rearrangement uses TRBV18 and TRBJ2-5, with D perhaps TRBD2 (6 bases). Trimming removed 2 bases at V and 2 bases at J, with 6 bases between. Germline V CDR1 and CDR2: KGHSH, LQKENI. The CDR3 extends over 13 amino acids. The CDR3 region has the DNA TGTGCCAGCTCACCAGGGACTCAAGAGACCCAGTACTTC. It encodes CASSPGTQETQYF.

The chain has TRBV4-1 and TRBJ1-1; TRBD1 aligns across 7 bases. CDR1 is MGHRA, CDR2 YSYEKL, per germline. There are 13 residues in the CDR3. Trimming took 2 bases from V and 6 from J; bases not matched to a gene: 3. In nucleotides, the CDR3 is TGCGCCAGCAGCCAATCAGGGGGACCTGAAGCTTTCTTT. Translating it yields CASSQSGGPEAFF.

The J gene is TRBJ2-1, the V gene TRBV29-1; D is ambiguous. CDR3 length equals 10 residues. Trimming removed 1 base at V and 9 bases at J, with 4 bases between. In germline, CDR1 is SQVTM, CDR2 ANQGSEA. The CDR3, as DNA: TGCAGCGTTGAAGGGGGTGAGCAGTTCTTC. This translates into CSVEGGEQFF.

This clone is a singleton in its sample. V is TRBV13 and J is TRBJ2-1, with a tentative D call TRBD1 (5 bases). The V and J ends lost 1 base and 7 bases respectively, with 11 bases between them. Germline CDR1 is PRHDT and CDR2 is FYEKMQ (reference sequence). The CDR3 is made up of 14 amino acids. The CDR3 here is CASSLAIQGNEQFF. The DNA for the CDR3 is TGTGCCAGCAGCTTAGCCATCCAGGGTAATGAGCAGTTCTTC.

The chain recombines TRBV6-1 with TRBJ2-7; 9 bases map to TRBD1. CDR3 length: 16 residues. The V segment lost 4 bases and the J segment 1 base; nucleotides outside the gene matches: 8. Looked up from germline, CDR1 is MNHNS and CDR2 is SASEGT. The CDR3 sequence is CASSGQGVPGSYEQYF. The CDR3 bases are TGTGCCAGCAGTGGACAGGGGGTCCCCGGGTCCTACGAGCAGTACTTC.